Listed here is a single T cell receptor (beta chain). The source of the sample is a study of blood T cell repertoires in COVID-19. In the study overall: The analysed material was cDNA or gDNA that came from T cells, B-cell-depleted T cells, or PBMCs.

In the authors' methods: Estimation of nucleated cell counts was performed using reference gene primer amplification. Some clones are missing from TCRdb's copy, which holds only in-frame ones; the method was immunoSEQ multiplex PCR. The V and J calls and the clone size are those of that table, but D and trimming were determined from the DNA. The data hold about 35,000 clones, with about 90% observed a single time. The length of the CDR3 is 13 residues. V lost 2 bases, J lost 8 bases, and 13 bases lay in between. Germline V gene sequence: CDR1 SGHTA, CDR2 FQGNSA. Material for sequencing was peripheral blood. The chain employs TRBV7-2 and TRBJ2-7; unclear D gene. The receptor's source is a human donor in a cohort sampled during active COVID-19. CDR3 residues: CASSLNSGLQQYF. CDR3 nucleotide sequence: TGTGCCAGCAGCTTAAATTCCGGTCTACAGCAGTACTTC.